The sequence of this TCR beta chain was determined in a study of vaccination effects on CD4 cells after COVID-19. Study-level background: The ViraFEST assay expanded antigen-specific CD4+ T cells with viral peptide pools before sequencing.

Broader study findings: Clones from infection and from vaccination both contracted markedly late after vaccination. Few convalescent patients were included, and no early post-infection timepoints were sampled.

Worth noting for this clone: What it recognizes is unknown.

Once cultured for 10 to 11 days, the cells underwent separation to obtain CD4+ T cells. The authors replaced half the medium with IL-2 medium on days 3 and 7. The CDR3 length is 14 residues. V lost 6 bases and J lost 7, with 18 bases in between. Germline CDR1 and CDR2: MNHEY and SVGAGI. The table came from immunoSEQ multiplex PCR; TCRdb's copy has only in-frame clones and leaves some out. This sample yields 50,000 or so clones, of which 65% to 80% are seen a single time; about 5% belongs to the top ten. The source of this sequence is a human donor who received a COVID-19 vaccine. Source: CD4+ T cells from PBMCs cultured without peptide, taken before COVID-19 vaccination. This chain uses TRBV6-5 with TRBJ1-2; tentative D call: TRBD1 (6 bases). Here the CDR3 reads CASSRTHRDSGYTF. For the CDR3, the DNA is TGTGCCAGCAGCCGCACGCACAGGGATTCTGGCTACACCTTC.